The clone carrying this TCR beta chain was seen a handful of times. Each CDR3 protein gets one entry after TCRdb re-called the 5' RACE reads with MiXCR. The data show approximately 69,000 distinct CDR3 sequences, approximately 12% seen once. These data come from a study of early T cells in non-severe SARS-CoV-2 infection. The CDR3 runs to 14 residues. Germline V gene lookup returns CDR1 MDHEN and CDR2 SYDVKM. V lost 4 bases to trimming and J lost 9 bases; unmatched junction nucleotides: 7. The specimen sequenced was whole blood. V is TRBV28 and J is TRBJ2-4; TRBD1 matches at 9 bases. This receptor was taken from an adult who was a healthcare worker with PCR-confirmed SARS-CoV-2 infection or an uninfected control (not recorded which). The CDR3: CASSSWTGVVIQYF. The CDR3 bases are TGTGCCAGCAGTTCCTGGACAGGGGTGGTCATTCAGTACTTC.